These 7 T cell receptor beta chains came from one sample sequenced in a study of shared clonotypes between healthy human individuals. Profiling relied on immunoSEQ multiplex PCR, and the TCRdb table lists in-frame clones only, not all of them. Altogether some 490,000 clones are present, around 80% being singletons, with the ten largest covering around 12%. The sample consisted of PBMCs. The receptors were gathered from a woman between 40 and 55 years old in good health. Some clones in this sample may be carry-over from other donors' samples.

The rearrangement uses TRBV30 and TRBJ1-5; D gene uncertain. Germline loops: CDR1 GTSNPN, CDR2 SVGIG (reference sequence). CDR3 length: 11 amino acids. V lost 2 bases and J lost 9, with 8 bases in between. This CDR3 is CAWSSNGPQHF. CDR3 nucleotide sequence: TGTGCCTGGAGTAGTAATGGGCCCCAGCATTTT. The variable domain in full, with the rest retrieved from reference TRBV30 and TRBJ1-5, is SQTIHQWPATLVQPVGSPLSLECTVEGTSNPNLYWYRQAAGRGLQLLFYSVGIGQISSEVPQNLSASRPQDRQFILSSKKLLLSDSGFYLCAWSSNGPQHFGDGTRLSIL.

The rearrangement links TRBV28 to TRBJ2-2, with D possibly matching TRBD2 (6 bases). The CDR3 sequence is 15 residues long. V gave up 3 bases and J gave up 2 bases, with 10 bases separating them. Germline values: CDR1 MDHEN, CDR2 SYDVKM. The CDR3 bases are TGTGCCAGCAGTTTTGTTAGCGGCAACACCGGGGAGCTGTTTTTT. It is translated as CASSFVSGNTGELFF.

The chain carries TRBV29-1 and TRBJ2-5, with unresolved D. This CDR3 is built from 12 residues. Trimming cost V 1 base and J 5 bases, with 8 bases left between them. Germline CDR1 reads SQVTM; CDR2 reads ANQGSEA. The CDR3 DNA reads as TGCAGCGTTGAAGGTTTCGGGGAGACCCAGTACTTC. Its protein is CSVEGFGETQYF. Full variable domain (missing parts from reference TRBV29-1 and TRBJ2-5): SAVISQKPSRDICQRGTSLTIQCQVDSQVTMMFWYRQQPGQSLTLIATANQGSEATYESGFVIDKFPISRPNLTFSTLTVSNMSPEDSSIYLCSVEGFGETQYFGPGTRLLVL.

This chain uses TRBV29-1 with TRBJ1-2; weak D call: TRBD1 (5 bases). Germline values: CDR1 SQVTM, CDR2 ANQGSEA. CDR3 length: 8 amino acids. Between the trimmed V and J ends, which lost 7 bases and 8 bases, there was a span of 5 bases. The CDR3 region has the DNA TGCAGCGGGGGGGGCTACACCTTC. Translation: CSGGGYTF.

About this clone: A much larger clone lies one base from this, so it may be a read error. This chain links TRBV6-1 with TRBJ2-7; the match to TRBD2 covers 8 bases. CDR1 and CDR2 (germline): MNHNS, SASEGT. The CDR3 is 15 amino acids. In nucleotides, the CDR3 is TGTGCCAGCAGTGAAGAAGCGGGAGTCTACTACGAGCGGTACTTC. It specifies CASSEEAGVYYERYF.

The chain links TRBV28 to TRBJ2-7, with 9 positions matching TRBD1. Unmatched junction bases numbered 10, after V lost 6 bases and J lost 7 bases. CDR3 length equals 14 residues. The germline V gene encodes CDR1 MDHEN and CDR2 SYDVKM. The CDR3 region is CASRVRTGASEQYF. CDR3 nucleotide sequence: TGTGCCAGCAGGGTACGGACAGGGGCGTCGGAGCAGTACTTC.

The V and J genes are TRBV5-1 and TRBJ2-1; TRBD2 matches at 10 bases. The length of the CDR3 is 15 residues. CDR1 and CDR2 (germline): SGHRS, YFSETQ. Trimming at V came to 4 bases and at J to 8 bases, leaving 9 bases not matched to a gene. The DNA of the CDR3 is TGCGCCAGCAGCCTTCTAGCGGGAGTTAGGTATGAGCAGTTCTTC. Translation: CASSLLAGVRYEQFF.